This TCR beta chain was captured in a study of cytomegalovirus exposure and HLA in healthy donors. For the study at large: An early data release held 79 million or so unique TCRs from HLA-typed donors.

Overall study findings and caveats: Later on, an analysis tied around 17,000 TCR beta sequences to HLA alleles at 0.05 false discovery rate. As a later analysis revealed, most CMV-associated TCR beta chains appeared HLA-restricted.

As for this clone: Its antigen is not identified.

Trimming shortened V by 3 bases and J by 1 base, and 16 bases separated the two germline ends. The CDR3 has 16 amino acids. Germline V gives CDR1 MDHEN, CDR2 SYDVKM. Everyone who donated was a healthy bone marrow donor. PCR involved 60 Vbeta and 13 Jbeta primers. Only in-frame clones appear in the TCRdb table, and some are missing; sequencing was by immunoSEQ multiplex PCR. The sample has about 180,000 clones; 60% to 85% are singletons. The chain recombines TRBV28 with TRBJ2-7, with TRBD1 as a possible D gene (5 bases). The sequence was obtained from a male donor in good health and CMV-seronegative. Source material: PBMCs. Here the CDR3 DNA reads TGTGCCAGCAGTTTCTCCGACTCGACAGCATCCTACGAGCAGTACTTC. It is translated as CASSFSDSTASYEQYF.